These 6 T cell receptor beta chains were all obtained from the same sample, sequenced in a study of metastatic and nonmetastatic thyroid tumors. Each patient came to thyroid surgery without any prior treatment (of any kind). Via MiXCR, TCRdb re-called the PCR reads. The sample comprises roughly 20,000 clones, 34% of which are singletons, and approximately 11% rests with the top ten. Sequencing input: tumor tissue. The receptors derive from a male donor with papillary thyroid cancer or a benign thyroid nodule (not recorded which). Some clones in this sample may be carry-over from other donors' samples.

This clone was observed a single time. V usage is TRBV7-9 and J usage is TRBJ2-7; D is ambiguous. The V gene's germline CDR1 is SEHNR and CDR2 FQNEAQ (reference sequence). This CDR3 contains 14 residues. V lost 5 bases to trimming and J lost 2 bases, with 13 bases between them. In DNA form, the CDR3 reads TGTGCCAGCAGCACGGTGGCTGCTCCCTACGAGCAGTACTTC. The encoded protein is CASSTVAAPYEQYF.

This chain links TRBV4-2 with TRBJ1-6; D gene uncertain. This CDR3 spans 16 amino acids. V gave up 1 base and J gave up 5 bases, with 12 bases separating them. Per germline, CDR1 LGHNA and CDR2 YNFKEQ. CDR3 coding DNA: TGTGCCAGCAGCCAAGTTGAAGGACCCAATAATTCACCCCTCCACTTT. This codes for CASSQVEGPNNSPLHF.

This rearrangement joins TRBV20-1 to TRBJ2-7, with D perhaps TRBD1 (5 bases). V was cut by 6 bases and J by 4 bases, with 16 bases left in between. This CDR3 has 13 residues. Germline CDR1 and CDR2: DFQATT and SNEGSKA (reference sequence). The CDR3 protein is CSADSKGIYEQYF. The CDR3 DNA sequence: TGCAGTGCCGATTCAAAGGGGATTTACGAGCAGTACTTC.

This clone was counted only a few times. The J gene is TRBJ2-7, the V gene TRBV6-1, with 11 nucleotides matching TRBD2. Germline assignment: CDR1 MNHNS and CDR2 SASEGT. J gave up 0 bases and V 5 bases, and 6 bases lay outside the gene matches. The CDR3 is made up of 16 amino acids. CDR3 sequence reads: CASSPLTSGSSYEQYF. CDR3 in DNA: TGTGCCAGCAGTCCCCTAACTAGCGGGAGCTCCTACGAGCAGTACTTC.

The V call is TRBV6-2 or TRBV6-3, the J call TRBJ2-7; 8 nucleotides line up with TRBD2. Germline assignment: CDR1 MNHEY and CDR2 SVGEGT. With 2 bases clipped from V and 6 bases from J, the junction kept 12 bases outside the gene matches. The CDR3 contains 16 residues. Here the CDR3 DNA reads TGTGCCAGCAGTTACCGGTTCCGCACCAGCGGGGGCGAGCAGTACTTC. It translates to CASSYRFRTSGGEQYF.

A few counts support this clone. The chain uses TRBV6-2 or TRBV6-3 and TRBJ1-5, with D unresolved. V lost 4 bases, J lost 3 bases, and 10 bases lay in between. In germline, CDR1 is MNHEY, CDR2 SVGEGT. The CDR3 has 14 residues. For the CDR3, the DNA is TGTGCCAGCAGTTTCGGAAACGTCAATCAGCCCCAGCATTTT. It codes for CASSFGNVNQPQHF.